The sequence of this T cell receptor beta chain was determined in a study of PD-L1 blockade in urothelial cancer. Background on the study: Treatment start was followed by blood analysis at 3 weeks (second dose) and again at 6 weeks.

This clone was observed once. The time point: peripheral blood 6 weeks after treatment start. Patients yielded 1 to 8 samples each, pretreatment and on-treatment. Synthetic spike-ins, TCR analog templates, were added into each PCR. This table comes from immunoSEQ multiplex PCR, and its TCRdb copy is limited to in-frame clones, with some not included. The table shows about 51,000 clones, with 85% to 90% occurring only once. There are 15 residues in the CDR3. Trimming took 5 bases from V and 1 from J, leaving 15 bases between them. Germline CDR1 reads SEHNR; CDR2 reads FQNEAQ (reference sequence). The sequence was collected from a man in his 60s with urothelial cancer. The genes are TRBV7-9 and TRBJ2-7; perhaps TRBD2 as D (6 bases). The sample here was PBMCs, taken around atezolizumab (anti-PD-L1) treatment. The CDR3 reads CASSPAQGGSYEQYF. The CDR3 DNA follows: TGTGCCAGCAGCCCCGCGCAGGGAGGATCCTACGAGCAGTACTTC.